These 32 T cell receptor beta chains were all obtained from the same sample, sequenced in a study of tumor T cells in aggressive B-cell lymphoma. Clones were sequenced by immunoSEQ multiplex PCR, and TCRdb holds only the in-frame ones, with some missing. The table records approximately 3,000 clones, around 89% of them present only once. The material sequenced was tumor tissue. These receptors all stem from an adult with diffuse large B cell lymphoma.

The chain uses TRBV30 and TRBJ2-7, with D unresolved. Trimming shortened V by 4 bases and J by 2 bases, and 12 bases separated the two germline ends. The CDR3 runs to 13 residues. Germline CDR1 GTSNPN, CDR2 SVGIG (reference sequence). CDR3 nucleotides: TGTGCCTGGACCTCCCCCTTTACCTACGAGCAGTACTTC. Amino acid sequence: CAWTSPFTYEQYF.

The chain couples TRBV5-1 to TRBJ2-7, with 8 bases aligning to TRBD1. Germline V lookup: CDR1 SGHRS, CDR2 YFSETQ. The junction had 7 bases not matched to a gene; V was cut back by 4 bases and J by 4 bases. The CDR3 is made up of 14 amino acids. CDR3 region: CASSGQGFDYEQYF. As DNA, the CDR3 is TGCGCCAGCAGCGGACAGGGTTTTGATTACGAGCAGTACTTC. The full variable domain, completed using reference TRBV5-1 and TRBJ2-7, is KAGVTQTPRYLIKTRGQQVTLSCSPISGHRSVSWYQQTPGQGLQFLFEYFSETQRNKGNFPGRFSGRQFSNSRSEMNVSTLELGDSALYLCASSGQGFDYEQYFGPGTRLTVT.

This clone was seen a single time. CDR3 loop: CASSVASGISYNEQFF. Written as DNA, the CDR3 is TGTGCCAGCAGCGTCGCTAGCGGAATCTCCTACAATGAGCAGTTCTTC. This chain connects TRBV5-5 to TRBJ2-1; 7 bases agree with TRBD2. The germline V gene encodes CDR1 SGHKS and CDR2 YYEKEE (reference sequence). With 4 bases clipped from V and 0 bases from J, the junction kept 7 bases outside the gene matches. CDR3 length: 16 residues.

This clone appeared once. V usage is TRBV5-4 and J usage is TRBJ2-1; 8 bases align to TRBD1. The CDR3 has 15 residues. V was clipped by 4 bases and J by 4 bases; unmatched bases: 7. Germline V gene data show CDR1 as SGHNT and CDR2 as YYREEE (reference sequence). The CDR3: CASSHRDRLYNEQFF. CDR3 coding DNA: TGTGCCAGCAGCCACCGGGACAGGTTATACAATGAGCAGTTCTTC.

This clone has just one count. J is TRBJ1-5 and V is TRBV6-1; TRBD1 matches 9 bases. CDR1 is MNHNS, CDR2 SASEGT, per germline. This CDR3 comprises 16 residues. The V gene end was trimmed by 1 base and the J gene end by 4 bases; junction bases not matched to a gene: 5. The CDR3 nucleotides read TGTGCCAGCAGTGAAGGGACAGGGGTTAGGAATCAGCCCCAGCATTTT. Amino acids: CASSEGTGVRNQPQHF.

The J gene is TRBJ1-3, the V gene TRBV10-3, with TRBD1 matching 10 bases. The trim removed 9 bases at V and 4 bases at J, leaving 6 bases unmatched. Germline CDR1 ENHRY, CDR2 SYGVKD. The CDR3 runs to 14 residues. As DNA, the CDR3 is TGTGCCATGGGACAGGGGCTTGCAGGAAACACCATATATTTT. Translation: CAMGQGLAGNTIYF.

The chain is built from TRBV7-9 and TRBJ1-3; no reliable D call. The V gene lost 5 bases and the J gene lost 4 bases, with 12 bases spanning the gap. From germline, CDR1 is SEHNR and CDR2 FQNEAQ (reference sequence). The CDR3 contains 14 residues. The CDR3 loop reads CASSPGSLGNTIYF. DNA of the CDR3: TGTGCCAGCAGCCCCGGGAGTCTCGGAAACACCATATATTTT.

The rearrangement uses TRBV7-8 and TRBJ2-7; D possibly corresponds to TRBD1 (6 bases). The V gene's germline CDR1 is SGHVS and CDR2 FQNEAQ. V was trimmed by 4 bases and J by 2 bases, leaving 9 bases between them. The CDR3 length is 13 residues. The CDR3 loop is CASSSGTPYEQYF. CDR3 nucleotides: TGTGCCAGCAGCTCAGGGACACCCTACGAGCAGTACTTC.

The chain is built from TRBV5-4 and TRBJ2-5; D is possibly TRBD1 (7 bases). This CDR3 has 15 amino acids. Per germline, CDR1 SGHNT and CDR2 YYREEE (reference sequence). V lost 3 bases, J lost 2 bases, and 14 bases lay in between. Here the CDR3 reads CASSYHPGGQETQYF. For the CDR3, the DNA is TGTGCCAGCAGCTACCACCCAGGGGGGCAAGAGACCCAGTACTTC.

The V and J genes are TRBV2 and TRBJ2-5, with D unclear. The germline gives CDR1 SNHLY, CDR2 FYNNEI. The V gene lost 10 bases and the J gene lost 5 bases, with 17 bases spanning the gap. CDR3 size: 13 residues. CDR3 nucleotides: TGTGCCACCTGTAGAGGAAGTAGGGAGACCCAGTACTTC. This translates into CATCRGSRETQYF.

V usage is TRBV6-1 and J usage is TRBJ1-5, with 10 bases lining up with TRBD1. The V segment lost 8 bases and the J segment 3 bases; nucleotides outside the gene matches: 7. This CDR3 region has 15 residues. The germline gives CDR1 MNHNS, CDR2 SASEGT. The DNA for the CDR3 is TGTGCCAGCTTGTGGGACAGGGGTAACAATCAGCCCCAGCATTTT. It yields the protein CASLWDRGNNQPQHF.

The chain is built from TRBV29-1 and TRBJ1-1; D unclear. Trimming took off 7 bases at V and 4 bases at J, with 10 bases between the two ends. There are 11 residues in the CDR3. Germline assignment: CDR1 SQVTM and CDR2 ANQGSEA. This CDR3 is CSGWRGTEAFF. CDR3 bases: TGCAGCGGCTGGCGGGGCACTGAAGCTTTCTTT.

V usage is TRBV5-4 and J usage is TRBJ1-2; 9 positions agree with TRBD1. Germline V lookup: CDR1 SGHNT, CDR2 YYREEE (reference sequence). This CDR3 is built from 14 residues. V trimming: 0 bases; J trimming: 4 bases; junction bases outside the gene matches: 1. The CDR3 loop is CASSLGDRAYGYTF. CDR3 DNA sequence: TGTGCCAGCAGCTTGGGGGACAGGGCCTATGGCTACACCTTC.

The chain combines TRBV19 with TRBJ1-4, with D unresolved. This CDR3 spans 14 amino acids. CDR1 and CDR2 from the germline V gene are LNHDA and SQIVND (reference sequence). V was pared by 5 bases and J by 2 bases, with 9 bases between. CDR3 sequence: CASSPWATNEKLFF. The CDR3 DNA is TGTGCCAGTAGTCCCTGGGCTACTAATGAAAAACTGTTTTTT. The full variable domain, its missing parts supplied by reference TRBV19 and TRBJ1-4, is DGGITQSPKYLFRKEGQNVTLSCEQNLNHDAMYWYRQDPGQGLRLIYYSQIVNDFQKGDIAEGYSVSREKKESFPLTVTSAQKNPTAFYLCASSPWATNEKLFFGSGTQLSVL.

This rearrangement joins TRBV30 to TRBJ1-2; 8 nucleotides agree with TRBD1. V was pared by 3 bases and J by 8 bases, with 8 bases of the junction left unmatched. Germline V lookup: CDR1 GTSNPN, CDR2 SVGIG (reference sequence). CDR3 length: 13 amino acids. The CDR3 DNA sequence: TGTGCCTGGAGGGAAGACAGGGGTGGGGGCTACACCTTC. It codes for CAWREDRGGGYTF.

The chain is built from TRBV28 and TRBJ2-5, with 9 bases matching TRBD1. Germline V gene data show CDR1 as MDHEN and CDR2 as SYDVKM. The CDR3 consists of 15 residues. V shed 3 bases and J 4 bases; nucleotides not matched to a gene: 6. CDR3: CASSLGQGTPETQYF. In DNA, the CDR3 is TGTGCCAGCAGTTTGGGACAGGGAACCCCAGAGACCCAGTACTTC. The variable domain in full, with the rest retrieved from reference TRBV28 and TRBJ2-5, is DVKVTQSSRYLVKRTGEKVFLECVQDMDHENMFWYRQDPGLGLRLIYFSYDVKMKEKGDIPEGYSVSREKKERFSLILESASTNQTSMYLCASSLGQGTPETQYFGPGTRLLVL.

The V gene is TRBV2, the J gene TRBJ2-3; D is unresolved. V was pared by 2 bases and J by 1 base, with 7 bases between. This CDR3 comprises 14 residues. Germline lookup yields CDR1 SNHLY and CDR2 FYNNEI. The CDR3 DNA is TGTGCCAGCAGTGAATGGCCGCGCACAGATACGCAGTATTTT. Its protein product is CASSEWPRTDTQYF.

This chain joins TRBV11-2 and TRBJ1-5, with a weak D call TRBD1 (6 bases). This CDR3 comprises 15 residues. V lost 5 bases to trimming and J lost 1 base, with 12 bases between them. Germline V gene lookup returns CDR1 SGHAT and CDR2 FQNNGV. In nucleotides, the CDR3 is TGTGCCAGCAGCCCCGGGACAAAAAGCAATCAGCCCCAGCATTTT. Encoded protein: CASSPGTKSNQPQHF.

The chain links TRBV27 to TRBJ1-2; D gene ambiguous. V lost 6 bases, J lost 5 bases, and 16 bases lay in between. CDR3 size: 14 residues. Per germline, CDR1 MNHEY and CDR2 SMNVEV (reference sequence). CDR3 residues: CASRQTAGPYGYTF. For the CDR3, the DNA is TGTGCCAGCAGACAGACGGCGGGCCCTTATGGCTACACCTTC.

The chain is built from TRBV6-5 and TRBJ2-7; D may be TRBD1 (6 bases). The CDR3 extends over 14 amino acids. Trimming shortened V by 2 bases and J by 6 bases, and 14 bases separated the two germline ends. Germline CDR1 MNHEY, CDR2 SVGAGI. The CDR3 is CASSYQTGLGEQYF. CDR3 in DNA: TGTGCCAGCAGTTACCAAACAGGGCTCGGCGAGCAGTACTTC.

This chain joins TRBV9 and TRBJ1-3, with TRBD1 identical over 9 bases. The V gene's germline CDR1 is SGDLS and CDR2 YYNGEE. V lost 0 bases and J lost 4; bases outside the gene matches: 5. The CDR3 sequence is 16 residues long. This CDR3 reads CASSVAGQGTGNTIYF. The CDR3 coding sequence is TGTGCCAGCAGCGTAGCGGGACAGGGTACAGGAAACACCATATATTTT.

The gene calls are TRBV2 and TRBJ2-6, with 8 nucleotides matching TRBD1. The CDR3 covers 17 residues. Germline values: CDR1 SNHLY, CDR2 FYNNEI. After removal of 9 bases from V and 0 bases from J, the junction contained 10 bases not matched to a gene. CDR3 region: CASRRAGGVSGANVLTF. In DNA, the CDR3 is TGTGCCAGTCGTCGGGCAGGGGGCGTCTCTGGGGCCAACGTCCTGACTTTC.

CDR3 protein: CASSSPLAGYNEQFF. The CDR3 bases are TGTGCCAGCAGTTCTCCTCTAGCGGGATACAATGAGCAGTTCTTC. V and J are TRBV6-1 and TRBJ2-1; 9 bases are a match to TRBD2. Germline values: CDR1 MNHNS, CDR2 SASEGT. The CDR3 is 15 amino acids. V shed 5 bases, J shed 4 bases, and the junction held 6 bases outside the gene matches.

The rearrangement joins TRBV6-1 to TRBJ1-2; D is unresolved. V lost 5 bases, J lost 3 bases, and 10 bases lay in between. Germline assignment: CDR1 MNHNS and CDR2 SASEGT. CDR3 size: 13 residues. The CDR3: CASSPLGHYGYTF. CDR3 sequence (DNA): TGTGCCAGCAGTCCCCTTGGGCACTATGGCTACACCTTC.

In DNA, the CDR3 is TGTGCCAGCAGCCCCGCGGCTACCCGCACAGATACGCAGTATTTT. Residues: CASSPAATRTDTQYF. The chain joins TRBV9 to TRBJ2-3; no definite D call. V lost 4 bases to trimming and J lost 1 base, with 13 bases between them. This CDR3 is built from 15 residues. Germline V gives CDR1 SGDLS, CDR2 YYNGEE.

The V call is TRBV7-9, the J call TRBJ2-1; 7 positions match TRBD2. With V trimmed by 5 bases and J by 14 bases, 9 bases remained unmatched. Per the germline V gene, CDR1 is SEHNR and CDR2 is FQNEAQ (reference sequence). The CDR3 has 12 amino acids. The CDR3 sequence: CASSPSGTREFF. Written as DNA, the CDR3 is TGTGCCAGCAGCCCGAGCGGGACTCGGGAGTTCTTC.

V and J are TRBV7-8 and TRBJ1-1; weak D call: TRBD1 (6 bases). Trimming pared 7 bases from V and 1 base from J, leaving 19 bases between. The CDR3 runs to 16 residues. CDR1 and CDR2 from the germline V gene are SGHVS and FQNEAQ. Here the CDR3 DNA reads TGTGCCAGCACCAAGGGGGAGGGGTTCGCGAACACTGAAGCTTTCTTT. It encodes CASTKGEGFANTEAFF.

The rearrangement links TRBV10-3 to TRBJ1-5; tentative D call: TRBD1 (5 bases). The germline V gene encodes CDR1 ENHRY and CDR2 SYGVKD. Trimming removed 3 bases at V and 1 base at J, with 10 bases between. The CDR3 is made up of 15 amino acids. CDR3 nucleotide sequence: TGTGCCATCAGTGAATGGGGGGACAGCAATCAGCCCCAGCATTTT. Translated: CAISEWGDSNQPQHF.

The J gene is TRBJ2-7, the V gene TRBV9; 7 bases map to TRBD1. CDR1 is SGDLS and CDR2 is YYNGEE in the germline V gene. The CDR3 runs to 16 residues. V lost 3 bases to trimming and J lost 0 bases; unmatched junction nucleotides: 9. CDR3 loop: CASSADDRAISYEQYF. The CDR3 nucleotides are TGTGCCAGCAGCGCCGATGACAGGGCAATCTCCTACGAGCAGTACTTC.

The chain has TRBV18 and TRBJ1-1; TRBD1 aligns across 7 bases. Germline values: CDR1 KGHSH, CDR2 LQKENI. The V segment lost 3 bases and the J segment 3 bases; nucleotides outside the gene matches: 7. The length of the CDR3 is 15 residues. The CDR3 nucleotides read TGTGCCAGCTCACCGGAGCAGGGGGTTTACACTGAAGCTTTCTTT. Protein: CASSPEQGVYTEAFF.

The gene calls are TRBV19 and TRBJ1-2; D remains ambiguous. The CDR3 has 12 residues. Deletions cut 8 bases from V and 1 base from J, with 8 bases between. Germline V CDR1 and CDR2: LNHDA, SQIVND (reference sequence). This CDR3 reads CASEGGNYGYTF. Written as DNA, the CDR3 is TGTGCCAGTGAGGGCGGTAACTATGGCTACACCTTC.

The V gene is TRBV27, the J gene TRBJ1-5; TRBD1 matches at 11 bases. Trimming took 3 bases from V and 3 from J; bases not matched to a gene: 13. This CDR3 contains 19 residues. From germline, CDR1 is MNHEY and CDR2 SMNVEV (reference sequence). CDR3: CASSFSNPGTGGINQPQHF. As DNA, the CDR3 is TGTGCCAGCAGTTTTTCTAATCCCGGGACAGGGGGGATCAATCAGCCCCAGCATTTT.